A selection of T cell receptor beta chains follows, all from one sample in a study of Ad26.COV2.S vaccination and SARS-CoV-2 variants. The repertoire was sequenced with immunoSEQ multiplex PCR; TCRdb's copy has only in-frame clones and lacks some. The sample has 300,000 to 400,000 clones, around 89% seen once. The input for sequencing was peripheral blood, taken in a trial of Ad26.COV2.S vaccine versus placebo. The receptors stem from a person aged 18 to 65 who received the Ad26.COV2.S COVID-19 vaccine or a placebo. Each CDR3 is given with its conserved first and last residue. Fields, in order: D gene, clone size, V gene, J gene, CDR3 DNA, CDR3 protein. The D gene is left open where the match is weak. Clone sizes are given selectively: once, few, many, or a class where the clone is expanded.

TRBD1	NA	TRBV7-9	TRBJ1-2	TGTGCCAGCAGCTTACCCCTTAGACAGGGGATCCACTATGGCTACACCTTC	CASSLPLRQGIHYGYTF
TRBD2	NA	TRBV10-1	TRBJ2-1	TGCGCCACCTCGACCTGGACTAGTAGGAGCAGCTCCTACAATGAGCAGTTCTTC	CATSTWTSRSSSYNEQFF
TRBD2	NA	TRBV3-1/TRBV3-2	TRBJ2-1	TGTGCCAGCAGCCAAGCTAGCGGGATCTACAATGAGCAGTTCTTC	CASSQASGIYNEQFF
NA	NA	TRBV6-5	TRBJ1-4	TGTGCCAGCAGTCTACAAGCTTCAACTAATGAAAAACTGTTTTTT	CASSLQASTNEKLFF
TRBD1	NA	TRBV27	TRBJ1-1	TGTGCCAGCAGTCCCGGGACAGGGCCGGGCTGGACTGAAGCTTTCTTT	CASSPGTGPGWTEAFF
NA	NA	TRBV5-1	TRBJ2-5	TGCGCCAGCAGCTTGGTCGGCGGGGCCCAAGAGACCCAGTACTTC	CASSLVGGAQETQYF
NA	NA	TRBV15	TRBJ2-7	TGTGCCACCAGCAAGACGGATGGGAGAAGGTACGAGCAGTACTTC	CATSKTDGRRYEQYF
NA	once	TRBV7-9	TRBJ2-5	TGTGCCAGCAGCTTAGCGGGGACTTTCTCCGAGACCCAGTACTTC	CASSLAGTFSETQYF
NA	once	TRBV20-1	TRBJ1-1	TGCAGTGCTAGTTTGGTGAACACTGAAGCTTTCTTT	CSASLVNTEAFF
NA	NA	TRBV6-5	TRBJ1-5	TGTGCCAGCAGGCCGGGACGGACCCTCAATCAGCCCCAGCATTTT	CASRPGRTLNQPQHF
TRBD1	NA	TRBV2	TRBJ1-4	TGTGCCAGCAGTGAAGGACAGGGTAATGAAAAACTGTTTTTT	CASSEGQGNEKLFF
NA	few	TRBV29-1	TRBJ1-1	TGCAGCGTTGAACTGGCGGTGAACACTGAAGCTTTCTTT	CSVELAVNTEAFF